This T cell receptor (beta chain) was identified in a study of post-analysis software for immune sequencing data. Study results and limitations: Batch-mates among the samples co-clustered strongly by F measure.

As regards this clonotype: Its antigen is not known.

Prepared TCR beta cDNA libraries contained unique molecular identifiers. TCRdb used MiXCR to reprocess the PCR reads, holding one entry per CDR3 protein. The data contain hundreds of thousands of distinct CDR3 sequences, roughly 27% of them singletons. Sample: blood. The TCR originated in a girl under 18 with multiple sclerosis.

The CDR3 region has the DNA TGCAGTGCTAGTTGGGGGTACTATGGCTACACCTTC. The encoded protein is CSASWGYYGYTF. The rearrangement links TRBV20-1 to TRBJ1-2; D is perhaps TRBD1 (5 bases). This CDR3 comprises 12 residues. Germline V lookup: CDR1 DFQATT, CDR2 SNEGSKA (reference sequence). Trimming removed 3 bases at V and 3 bases at J, with 8 bases between.